This section outlines one TCR beta chain sequence together with its context. These data come from a study of blood T cell repertoires in COVID-19. Across the whole study: Collection of acute and convalescent COVID-19 samples took place in the United States, Italy and Spain.

With 5 bases removed from V and 6 bases from J, the gap between germline ends came to 10 bases. This CDR3 is 12 amino acids long. CDR1 and CDR2 from the germline V gene are SGHTA and FQGNSA. Sequenced by immunoSEQ multiplex PCR; TCRdb stores in-frame clones only, minus some. The data hold 180,000 or so clones, with over 80% observed a single time. Sample: peripheral blood. The chain links TRBV7-2 to TRBJ1-1, with D perhaps matching TRBD1 (6 bases). The TCR comes from a woman in her fifties or sixties with acute or convalescent COVID-19. The CDR3 here is CASSPHRAEAFF. The CDR3 DNA sequence: TGTGCCAGCAGCCCCCACAGGGCTGAAGCTTTCTTT.